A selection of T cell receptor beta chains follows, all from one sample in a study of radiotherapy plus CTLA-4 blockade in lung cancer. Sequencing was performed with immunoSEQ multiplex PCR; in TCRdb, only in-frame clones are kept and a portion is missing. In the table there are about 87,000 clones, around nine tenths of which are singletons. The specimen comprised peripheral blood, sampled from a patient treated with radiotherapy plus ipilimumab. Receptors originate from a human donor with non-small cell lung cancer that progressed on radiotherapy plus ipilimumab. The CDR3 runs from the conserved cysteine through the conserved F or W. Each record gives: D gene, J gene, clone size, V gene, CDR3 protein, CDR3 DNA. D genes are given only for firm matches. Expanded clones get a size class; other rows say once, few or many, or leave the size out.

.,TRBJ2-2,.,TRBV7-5,CVRSLYAAGRDRNTGELFF,TGTGTCAGAAGCTTATATGCGGCAGGGCGGGATCGAAACACCGGGGAGCTGTTTTTT
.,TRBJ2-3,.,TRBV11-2,CASPFDSTDTQYF,TGTGCCAGCCCCTTCGACAGCACAGATACGCAGTATTTT
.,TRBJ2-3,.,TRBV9,CASSVNGGSGATQYF,TGTGCCAGCAGCGTTAATGGTGGGTCCGGGGCTACGCAGTATTTT
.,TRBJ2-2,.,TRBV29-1,CSTSDTGELFF,TGCAGCACCAGCGACACCGGGGAGCTGTTTTTT
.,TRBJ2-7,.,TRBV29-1,CSALKTSEQYF,TGCAGCGCATTGAAGACTTCCGAGCAGTACTTC
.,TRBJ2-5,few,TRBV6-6,CASSYLHPQETQYF,TGTGCCAGCAGTTACTTACACCCTCAAGAGACCCAGTACTTC
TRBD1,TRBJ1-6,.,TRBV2,CASRPTGGMNSPLHF,TGTGCCAGCAGACCGACAGGGGGTATGAATTCACCCCTCCACTTT
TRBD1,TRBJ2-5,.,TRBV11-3,CASSFSDRGGETQYF,TGTGCCAGCAGCTTTTCCGACAGGGGGGGAGAGACCCAGTACTTC
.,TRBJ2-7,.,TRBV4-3,CASSQESGYEQYF,TGCGCCAGCAGCCAAGAAAGTGGGTACGAGCAGTACTTC
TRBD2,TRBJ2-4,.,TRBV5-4,CASTLAGGPGKNIQYF,TGTGCCAGCACCCTAGCGGGGGGGCCTGGCAAAAACATTCAGTACTTC
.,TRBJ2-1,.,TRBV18,CAASRDSDNEQFF,TGTGCCGCATCTAGAGACAGTGACAATGAGCAGTTCTTC
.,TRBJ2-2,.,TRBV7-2,CASSLWGWNTGELFF,TGTGCCAGCAGCTTATGGGGTTGGAACACCGGGGAGCTGTTTTTT
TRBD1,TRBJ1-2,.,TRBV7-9,CASSRAGTGGIYGYTF,TGTGCCAGCAGCCGAGCCGGGACAGGGGGGATCTATGGCTACACCTTC
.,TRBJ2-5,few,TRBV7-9,CASSEARRETQYF,TGTGCCAGCAGTGAGGCGCGACGAGAGACCCAGTACTTC
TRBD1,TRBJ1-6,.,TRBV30,CAWRETGEGNSPLHF,TGTGCCTGGAGAGAGACAGGGGAGGGGAATTCACCCCTCCACTTT
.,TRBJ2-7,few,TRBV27,CASSRGSLGYEQYF,TGTGCCAGCAGTAGGGGGTCTCTAGGATACGAGCAGTACTTC
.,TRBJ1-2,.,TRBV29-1,CSVEGGSWSPGYTF,TGCAGCGTTGAAGGGGGCAGTTGGAGTCCTGGCTACACCTTC
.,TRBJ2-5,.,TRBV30,CAWSPGLAGETQYF,TGTGCCTGGAGTCCCGGCCTAGCAGGGGAGACCCAGTACTTC
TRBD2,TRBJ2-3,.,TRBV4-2,CASSQEPSGGSPPTQYF,TGTGCCAGCAGCCAAGAGCCTAGCGGGGGGTCCCCGCCTACGCAGTATTTT
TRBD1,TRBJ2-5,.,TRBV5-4,CASSWTTGDQETQYF,TGTGCCAGCAGCTGGACGACAGGGGACCAAGAGACCCAGTACTTC
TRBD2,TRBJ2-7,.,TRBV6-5,CASRSSGGAREQYF,TGTGCCAGCAGGAGTAGCGGGGGGGCCAGAGAGCAGTACTTC
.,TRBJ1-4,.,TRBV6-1,CASSAETNEKLFF,TGTGCCAGCAGTGCTGAAACTAATGAAAAACTGTTTTTT
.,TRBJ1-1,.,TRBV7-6,CASSRQGFTEAFF,TGTGCCAGCAGCCGCCAGGGATTCACTGAAGCTTTCTTT